This TCR beta chain was sequenced in a study of blood T cell repertoires in COVID-19. Background on the study: Acute and convalescent COVID-19 specimens originated in the United States, Italy and Spain. PBMCs, B-cell-depleted T cells, or T cells were the source of the cDNA or gDNA that made up the material.

Assay: immunoSEQ multiplex PCR; the TCRdb copy retains only in-frame clones and omits some. The sample yields 120,000 to 150,000 clones, about nine tenths seen once. This clone was seen only once. CDR3 length: 16 residues. Looked up from germline, CDR1 is LNHDA and CDR2 is SQIVND (reference sequence). Trimming removed 7 bases from V and 5 bases from J; junction bases left unmatched: 13. This chain joins TRBV19 and TRBJ2-1, with 8 nucleotides matching TRBD2. This receptor was identified in a woman aged 50 to 60 with acute or convalescent COVID-19. Sequenced input: peripheral blood. CDR3 residues: CASTTGGIRGNNEQFF. CDR3 DNA: TGTGCCAGTACGACGGGAGGGATACGAGGGAACAATGAGCAGTTCTTC.